The T cell receptor (beta chain) under discussion was sequenced for a study of cytomegalovirus exposure and HLA in healthy donors. Study as a whole: The same platform was used for the 110 or so validation repertoires as for the 666 first-cohort repertoires, as reported in a later analysis.

CDR3 size: 19 residues. Germline-derived CDR1 and CDR2 are SEHNR and FQNEAQ (reference sequence). Trimming removed 5 bases from V and 1 base from J; junction bases left unmatched: 18. Findings and limits, study-wide: 150 to 200 TCR beta chains were listed as cytomegalovirus-associated. Cytomegalovirus status was reportedly diagnosed by the classifier with high specificity and sensitivity.

About this clone: The antigen is unknown.

Assay used: immunoSEQ multiplex PCR; TCRdb lists only in-frame clones, some missing. The repertoire holds some 100,000 clones, with roughly 86% as singletons. Sequencing was carried out using PBMCs. This chain uses TRBV7-9 with TRBJ1-2; 8 bases map to TRBD1. The sequence derives from a man aged 18-30 years in good health and CMV-seronegative. For the CDR3, the DNA is TGTGCCAGCAGCCGCAAGACCGGGACAGGTCCTATTCTTAACTATGGCTACACCTTC. Protein sequence: CASSRKTGTGPILNYGYTF.